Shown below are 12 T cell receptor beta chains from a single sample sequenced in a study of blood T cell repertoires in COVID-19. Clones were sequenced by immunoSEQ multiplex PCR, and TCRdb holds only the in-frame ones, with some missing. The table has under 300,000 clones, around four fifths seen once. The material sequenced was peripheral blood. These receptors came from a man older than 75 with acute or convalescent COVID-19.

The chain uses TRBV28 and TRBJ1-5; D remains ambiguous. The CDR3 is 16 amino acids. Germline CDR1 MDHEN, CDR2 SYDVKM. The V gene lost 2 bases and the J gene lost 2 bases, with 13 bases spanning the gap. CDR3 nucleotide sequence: TGTGCCAGCAGTTTACGTCAAGTGGCCGGCAATCAGCCCCAGCATTTT. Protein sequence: CASSLRQVAGNQPQHF.

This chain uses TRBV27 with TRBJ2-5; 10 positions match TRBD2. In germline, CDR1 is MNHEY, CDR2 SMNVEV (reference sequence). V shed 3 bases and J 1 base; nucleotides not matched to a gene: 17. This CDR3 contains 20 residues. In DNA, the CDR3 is TGTGCCAGCAGTTTGATTGGCGGCATTCGGACTAGCGGAACCCAAGAGACCCAGTACTTC. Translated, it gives CASSLIGGIRTSGTQETQYF.

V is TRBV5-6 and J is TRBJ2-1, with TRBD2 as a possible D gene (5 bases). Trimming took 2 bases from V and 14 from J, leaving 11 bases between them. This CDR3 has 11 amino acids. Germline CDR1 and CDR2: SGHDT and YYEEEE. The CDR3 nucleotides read TGTGCCAGCAGCTTTGGGAGTAGTAAGTTCTTC. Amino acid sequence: CASSFGSSKFF.

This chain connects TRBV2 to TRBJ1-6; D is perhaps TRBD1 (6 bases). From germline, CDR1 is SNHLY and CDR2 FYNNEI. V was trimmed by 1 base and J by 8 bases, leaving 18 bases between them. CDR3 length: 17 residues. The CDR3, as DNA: TGTGCCAGCAGTGAAGGGGCCTTCGACAGGCTAGATTCACCCCTCCACTTT. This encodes CASSEGAFDRLDSPLHF.

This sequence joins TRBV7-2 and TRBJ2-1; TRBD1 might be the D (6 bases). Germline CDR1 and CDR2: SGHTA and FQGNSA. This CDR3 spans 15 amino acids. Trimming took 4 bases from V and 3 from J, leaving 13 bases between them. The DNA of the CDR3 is TGTGCCAGCAGCTCCCGACAGGCCCACTACAATGAGCAGTTCTTC. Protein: CASSSRQAHYNEQFF.

CDR3 sequence reads: CASNPGTSNTDTQYF. CDR3 coding DNA: TGTGCCAGCAACCCCGGGACTAGCAACACAGATACGCAGTATTTT. The V and J genes are TRBV9 and TRBJ2-3; 9 nucleotides line up with TRBD2. Germline CDR1 and CDR2: SGDLS and YYNGEE. J gave up 2 bases and V 6 bases, and 7 bases lay outside the gene matches. The CDR3 consists of 15 residues.

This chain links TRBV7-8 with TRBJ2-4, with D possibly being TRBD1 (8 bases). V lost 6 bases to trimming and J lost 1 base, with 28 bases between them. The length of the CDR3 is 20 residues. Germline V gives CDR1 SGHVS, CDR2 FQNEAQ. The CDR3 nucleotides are TGTGCCAGCAGACCAACGGGGGGCAGGGGGCTTGGTTCGGCCAAAAACATTCAGTACTTC. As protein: CASRPTGGRGLGSAKNIQYF.

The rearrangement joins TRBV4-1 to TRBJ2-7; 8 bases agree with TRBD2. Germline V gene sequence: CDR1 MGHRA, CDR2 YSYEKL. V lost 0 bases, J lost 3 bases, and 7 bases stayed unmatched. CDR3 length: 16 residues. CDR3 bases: TGCGCCAGCAGCCAAGAAGGGGGACTAGGAATCTACGAGCAGTACTTC. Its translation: CASSQEGGLGIYEQYF.

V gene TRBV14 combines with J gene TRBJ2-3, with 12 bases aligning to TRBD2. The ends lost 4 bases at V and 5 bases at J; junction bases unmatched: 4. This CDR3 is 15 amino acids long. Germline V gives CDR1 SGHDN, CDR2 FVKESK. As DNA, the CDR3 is TGTGCCAGCAGCCTCCTAGCGGGAGGGCAAGATACGCAGTATTTT. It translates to CASSLLAGGQDTQYF.

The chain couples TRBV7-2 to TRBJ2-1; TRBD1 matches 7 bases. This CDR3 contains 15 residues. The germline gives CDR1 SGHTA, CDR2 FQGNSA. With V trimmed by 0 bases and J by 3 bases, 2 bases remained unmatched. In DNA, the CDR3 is TGTGCCAGCAGCTTAGCCGGACAGGTCTACAATGAGCAGTTCTTC. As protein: CASSLAGQVYNEQFF.

This chain's CDR3 is CASKTHSSNQPQHF. The CDR3 bases are TGTGCCAGCAAGACACACAGTAGCAATCAGCCCCAGCATTTT. This chain connects TRBV28 to TRBJ1-5; D not resolved. The CDR3 sequence is 14 residues long. The germline gives CDR1 MDHEN, CDR2 SYDVKM. V gave up 7 bases and J gave up 0 bases, with 10 bases separating them.

The CDR3 here is CASSYSSALAGVRGADTQYF. The CDR3 nucleotides are TGTGCCAGCAGTTACTCGTCGGCATTAGCGGGAGTTAGGGGAGCAGATACGCAGTATTTT. This sequence joins TRBV6-2 or TRBV6-3 and TRBJ2-3; 9 positions agree with TRBD2. The CDR3 extends over 20 amino acids. Trimming cost V 0 bases and J 4 bases; bases outside gene matches: 17. From germline, CDR1 is MNHEY and CDR2 SVGEGT.